This T cell receptor beta chain was found in a study of T cell repertoires in cytomegalovirus infection. This CDR3 spans 13 amino acids. Per germline, CDR1 SGHTA and CDR2 FQGTGA. J lost 5 bases, V lost 6 bases, and 3 bases had no gene match. TCRdb independently ran MiXCR on the reads; one entry per CDR3 protein. The sample lists some 180,000 distinct CDR3 sequences, approximately 20% occurring once. Study-level points and caveats: Summed public TCR beta family frequency identified CMV carriers bearing the relevant HLA.

This clonotype showed up many times. Its antigen is undetermined. V usage is TRBV7-3 and J usage is TRBJ2-5, with TRBD1 matching 10 bases. Sequencing used PBMCs. This receptor was taken from a human donor in good health (CMV status not recorded). Some clones in this sample may be carry-over from other donors' samples. CDR3 protein: CASSQGQGETQYF. The DNA for the CDR3 is TGTGCCAGCAGTCAGGGACAGGGGGAGACCCAGTACTTC.